The 15 T cell receptor beta chains listed next were all sequenced from one sample in a study of cytomegalovirus exposure and HLA in healthy donors. In the PCR, 60 Vbeta and 13 Jbeta primers were used. Using immunoSEQ multiplex PCR, the repertoire was profiled, and TCRdb retains in-frame clones only, with some absent. Of 200,000 to 250,000 clones in the sample, 82% are singletons; the top ten hold 5% to 6.5%. Sequences were obtained from PBMCs. These receptor sequences come from a woman aged 35 to 49 in good health and CMV-seropositive.

The rearrangement links TRBV5-5 to TRBJ1-1; maybe TRBD1 (6 bases). The germline gives CDR1 SGHKS, CDR2 YYEKEE (reference sequence). The CDR3 is 13 amino acids. The V and J ends lost 4 bases and 9 bases respectively, with 16 bases between them. The CDR3 protein is CASSPTGNDQAFF. CDR3 nucleotide sequence: TGTGCCAGCAGCCCCACAGGGAACGACCAAGCTTTCTTT.

The rearrangement uses TRBV25-1 and TRBJ2-7, with D possibly matching TRBD1 (7 bases). The V gene's germline CDR1 is MGHDK and CDR2 SYGVNS. This CDR3 contains 12 residues. The germline V and J ends were trimmed by 8 bases and 7 bases, with 15 bases remaining between them. The CDR3 is CASGGTVGEQYF. The CDR3 DNA sequence: TGTGCCAGCGGGGGGACAGTGGGGGAGCAGTACTTC.

The chain has TRBV19 and TRBJ1-2, with 7 bases matching TRBD1. V gave up 3 bases and J gave up 7 bases; unmatched junction bases: 5. Per germline, CDR1 LNHDA and CDR2 SQIVND (reference sequence). CDR3 size: 13 residues. The CDR3 here is CASSMGQGGGYTF. CDR3 coding DNA: TGTGCCAGTAGTATGGGCCAGGGGGGTGGCTACACCTTC. The whole variable domain, filled in from reference TRBV19 and TRBJ1-2, reads DGGITQSPKYLFRKEGQNVTLSCEQNLNHDAMYWYRQDPGQGLRLIYYSQIVNDFQKGDIAEGYSVSREKKESFPLTVTSAQKNPTAFYLCASSMGQGGGYTFGSGTRLTVV.

The chain recombines TRBV2 with TRBJ1-1; D unclear. Germline CDR1 is SNHLY and CDR2 is FYNNEI. This CDR3 is 15 amino acids long. Trimming removed 4 bases from V and 1 base from J, with 13 bases in between. The CDR3 protein is CASSVVRAENTEAFF. CDR3 nucleotides: TGTGCCAGCAGTGTCGTGCGGGCCGAGAACACTGAAGCTTTCTTT.

The V and J genes are TRBV4-1 and TRBJ2-5, with 7 bases lining up with TRBD1. The germline V gene has CDR1 MGHRA and CDR2 YSYEKL. The CDR3 is 12 amino acids. The V and J ends lost 4 bases and 6 bases, in that order; junction bases with no gene match: 2. In DNA, the CDR3 is TGCGCCAGCAGCCCAGGGGGTCAGACCCAGTACTTC. Translating gives CASSPGGQTQYF.

This clone was seen only once. The rearrangement uses TRBV6-1 and TRBJ2-7; 9 bases agree with TRBD1. CDR3 length: 15 residues. V gave up 4 bases and J gave up 2 bases; unmatched junction bases: 6. Germline CDR1 and CDR2: MNHNS and SASEGT. The CDR3 protein is CASSGRDRGAYEQYF. Written as DNA, the CDR3 is TGTGCCAGCAGTGGTCGTGACAGGGGGGCCTACGAGCAGTACTTC.

The chain employs TRBV5-5 and TRBJ2-2, with D possibly being TRBD1 (6 bases). CDR1 is SGHKS, CDR2 YYEKEE, per germline (reference sequence). CDR3 length: 15 residues. Trimming removed 7 bases from V and 0 bases from J, with 13 bases in between. The CDR3 spells CASAASGANTGELFF. The CDR3 coding sequence is TGTGCCAGCGCAGCATCAGGGGCGAACACCGGGGAGCTGTTTTTT.

The V call is TRBV9, the J call TRBJ1-6, with TRBD1 matching 11 bases. V shed 0 bases and J 9 bases; nucleotides not matched to a gene: 8. Germline CDR1 SGDLS, CDR2 YYNGEE. CDR3 length: 17 amino acids. The CDR3 DNA sequence: TGTGCCAGCAGCGTAGCTGAGGGACAGGGGGTAGGTTCACCCCTCCACTTT. It yields the protein CASSVAEGQGVGSPLHF. Filled out from reference TRBV9 and TRBJ1-6, the complete variable domain reads DSGVTQTPKHLITATGQRVTLRCSPRSGDLSVYWYQQSLDQGLQFLIQYYNGEERAKGNILERFSAQQFPDLHSELNLSSLELGDSALYFCASSVAEGQGVGSPLHFGNGTRLTVT.

The genes are TRBV27 and TRBJ2-1; TRBD1 matches 9 bases. J lost 7 bases, V lost 5 bases, and 3 bases had no gene match. This CDR3 comprises 13 residues. Germline assignment: CDR1 MNHEY and CDR2 SMNVEV (reference sequence). CDR3 in amino acids: CASSPGTGNEQFF. The CDR3 DNA follows: TGTGCCAGCAGTCCCGGGACAGGGAATGAGCAGTTCTTC.

The CDR3 bases are TGTGCCAGCAGCCCCGTTTGGGGACAGGGAACGGGCCAGCAGTACTTC. Its translation is CASSPVWGQGTGQQYF. The gene calls are TRBV11-2 and TRBJ2-7, with 9 bases identical to TRBD1. Germline CDR1 SGHAT, CDR2 FQNNGV. V gave up 5 bases and J gave up 8 bases; unmatched junction bases: 16. The CDR3 totals 16 residues.

The chain employs TRBV9 and TRBJ1-2, with unresolved D. The CDR3 has 14 amino acids. V was pared by 0 bases and J by 5 bases, with 11 bases between. Germline V gene sequence: CDR1 SGDLS, CDR2 YYNGEE. CDR3 coding DNA: TGTGCCAGCAGCGTAGCTCGCAGTCCTTATGGCTACACCTTC. It specifies CASSVARSPYGYTF.

The CDR3, as DNA: TGCGCCAGCAGGGGACAGGGAAACAATCAGCCCCAGCATTTT. Its translation: CASRGQGNNQPQHF. This chain joins TRBV10-2 and TRBJ1-5; 9 bases are shared with TRBD1. V was pared by 6 bases and J by 3 bases, with 3 bases of the junction left unmatched. This CDR3 has 14 amino acids. The germline V gene encodes CDR1 WSHSY and CDR2 SAAADI.

This chain connects TRBV7-3 to TRBJ2-5; no reliable D call. The CDR3 contains 13 residues. Germline CDR1 SGHTA, CDR2 FQGTGA. V lost 5 bases and J lost 1, with 8 bases in between. The CDR3 protein is CASSKSFQETQYF. The CDR3, as DNA: TGTGCCAGCAGCAAGAGCTTCCAAGAGACCCAGTACTTC.

The chain carries TRBV7-2 and TRBJ2-3; 10 bases agree with TRBD2. Trimming at V came to 1 base and at J to 2 bases, leaving 6 bases not matched to a gene. The length of the CDR3 is 17 residues. CDR1 is SGHTA, CDR2 FQGNSA, per germline. CDR3 coding DNA: TGTGCCAGCAGCTTAGAAGGAGCGGGGGGGCTCACAGATACGCAGTATTTT. Encoded protein: CASSLEGAGGLTDTQYF.

The chain links TRBV30 to TRBJ1-1; tentative D call: TRBD1 (5 bases). With 4 bases removed from V and 3 bases from J, the gap between germline ends came to 12 bases. The CDR3 spans 13 residues. Germline CDR1 and CDR2: GTSNPN and SVGIG (reference sequence). The CDR3 loop is CAWTGQVYTEAFF. The CDR3 coding sequence is TGTGCCTGGACTGGACAAGTCTACACTGAAGCTTTCTTT.